Shown below are 15 T cell receptor beta chains from a single sample sequenced in a study of a mutant IDH1 vaccine in newly diagnosed glioma. Measured with immunoSEQ multiplex PCR; TCRdb has only the in-frame clones, and not every one. The table includes tens of thousands of clones, 93% detected once. The time point: baseline, week 1 (first vaccination visit). Treatment here: pre-vaccination baseline after standard-of-care therapy. Specimen: PBMCs, collected from a glioma patient treated with radiotherapy, temozolomide or both. The origin of the receptors is a man aged 40-49 years with glioma.

This clone appeared a few times. The chain recombines TRBV6-4 with TRBJ1-1; D not certain. Trimming stripped 4 bases from V and 1 base from J, with 10 bases between. Per germline, CDR1 MRHNA and CDR2 SNTAGT. CDR3 length: 14 amino acids. The CDR3 protein is CASSVEATNTEAFF. CDR3 nucleotides: TGTGCCAGCAGTGTCGAGGCCACGAACACTGAAGCTTTCTTT.

The genes are TRBV5-1 and TRBJ2-1; 12 bases align to TRBD1. The junction had 9 bases not matched to a gene; V was cut back by 6 bases and J by 5 bases. Looked up from germline, CDR1 is SGHRS and CDR2 is YFSETQ. The CDR3 is made up of 16 amino acids. The CDR3 DNA reads as TGCGCCAGCACACAACCGGGGGACAGGGGGCACAATGAGCAGTTCTTC. This encodes CASTQPGDRGHNEQFF.

The chain employs TRBV7-9 and TRBJ2-5; D gene unclear. Trimming removed 4 bases at V and 1 base at J, with 10 bases between. The CDR3 sequence is 14 residues long. Germline assignment: CDR1 SEHNR and CDR2 FQNEAQ (reference sequence). Written as DNA, the CDR3 is TGTGCCAGCAGCTCCCTGGTGAGCCAAGAGACCCAGTACTTC. This sequence encodes CASSSLVSQETQYF.

V is TRBV19 and J is TRBJ1-1; tentative D call: TRBD1 (5 bases). Trimming took off 10 bases at V and 0 bases at J, with 27 bases between the two ends. CDR1 is LNHDA and CDR2 is SQIVND in the germline V gene (reference sequence). The CDR3 is made up of 18 amino acids. CDR3 sequence (DNA): TGTGCCACCACCGGGACCCTAACGGTCGGGATTCTGAACACTGAAGCTTTCTTT. Its protein product is CATTGTLTVGILNTEAFF.

The chain recombines TRBV9 with TRBJ2-3; 8 bases are shared with TRBD2. The CDR3 sequence is 16 residues long. From germline, CDR1 is SGDLS and CDR2 YYNGEE. Unmatched junction bases numbered 5, after V lost 2 bases and J lost 0 bases. For the CDR3, the DNA is TGTGCCAGCAGCGTTCGCAGCGGGGGAAGCACAGATACGCAGTATTTT. It yields the protein CASSVRSGGSTDTQYF.

The table lists this clone with a count of one. The CDR3 here is CASSHPRQGGNQPQHF. CDR3 sequence (DNA): TGTGCCAGCAGCCACCCGCGACAGGGAGGCAATCAGCCCCAGCATTTT. The chain employs TRBV6-6 and TRBJ1-5, with 7 bases fitting TRBD1. The CDR3 sequence is 16 residues long. V shed 6 bases and J 2 bases; nucleotides not matched to a gene: 10. Germline V gene sequence: CDR1 MNHNY, CDR2 SVGAGI (reference sequence).

The chain couples TRBV30 to TRBJ1-2; a weak D match, TRBD1 (5 bases). Germline CDR1 and CDR2: GTSNPN and SVGIG (reference sequence). The length of the CDR3 is 12 residues. The V end lost 2 bases, the J end lost 5 bases, and 9 bases lay between the germline ends. Here the CDR3 DNA reads TGTGCCTGGAGTCCGACAGATTATGGCTACACCTTC. Translating gives CAWSPTDYGYTF.

The rearrangement joins TRBV7-2 to TRBJ1-4; D is possibly TRBD1 (5 bases). The CDR3 extends over 14 amino acids. Germline CDR1 and CDR2: SGHTA and FQGNSA. V was clipped by 5 bases and J by 8 bases, with 15 bases between them. The CDR3 coding sequence is TGTGCCAGCAGCCCTGGGAGGGGTTGGGAAAAACTGTTTTTT. Translation: CASSPGRGWEKLFF.

The chain recombines TRBV27 with TRBJ2-3, with TRBD2 identical over 11 bases. The CDR3 spans 15 residues. The V gene end was trimmed by 5 bases and the J gene end by 8 bases; junction bases not matched to a gene: 9. Per germline, CDR1 MNHEY and CDR2 SMNVEV (reference sequence). CDR3 in amino acids: CASSLTGTSGLTQYF. DNA for the CDR3: TGTGCCAGCAGTCTAACCGGGACTAGCGGCCTTACGCAGTATTTT.

The rearrangement uses TRBV7-9 and TRBJ1-1; TRBD1 is a possible D gene (6 bases). The germline V gene has CDR1 SEHNR and CDR2 FQNEAQ (reference sequence). This CDR3 contains 15 residues. Trimming left V 7 bases short and J 4 bases short, with 19 bases between. The DNA for the CDR3 is TGTGCCAGCACCAAACGGGGGGGGCAAGGCACTGAAGCTTTCTTT. Protein product: CASTKRGGQGTEAFF.

The chain carries TRBV2 and TRBJ1-1; no reliable D call. V was shortened by 6 bases and J by 6 bases, with 14 bases between the two germline ends. This CDR3 is 13 amino acids long. Germline V gene sequence: CDR1 SNHLY, CDR2 FYNNEI. This CDR3 reads CASSGEFGSEAFF. DNA for the CDR3: TGTGCCAGCAGCGGGGAATTTGGCTCTGAAGCTTTCTTT.

This chain uses TRBV7-9 with TRBJ1-1, with a possible D match to TRBD1 (5 bases). The CDR3 has 15 amino acids. The germline CDR1 and CDR2 sequences are SEHNR and FQNEAQ (reference sequence). Trimming stripped 5 bases from V and 0 bases from J, with 13 bases between. In nucleotides, the CDR3 is TGTGCCAGCAGCCGATCGGGGACGATGAACACTGAAGCTTTCTTT. Translation: CASSRSGTMNTEAFF. Drawing the rest from reference TRBV7-9 and TRBJ1-1, the complete variable domain is DTGVSQNPRHKITKRGQNVTFRCDPISEHNRLYWYRQTLGQGPEFLTYFQNEAQLEKSRLLSDRFSAERPKGSFSTLEIQRTEQGDSAMYLCASSRSGTMNTEAFFGQGTRLTVV.

The chain is built from TRBV6-6 and TRBJ1-4; perhaps TRBD1 as D (6 bases). Looked up from germline, CDR1 is MNHNY and CDR2 is SVGAGI (reference sequence). The ends were cut back, 1 base at V and 12 bases at J, with 15 bases in the middle. This CDR3 is 14 amino acids long. As DNA, the CDR3 is TGTGCCAGCAGTTACTTTCGGACAGACGGGGAACTGTTTTTT. Encoded protein: CASSYFRTDGELFF.

The chain carries TRBV5-5 and TRBJ1-2; D is unresolved. The CDR3 covers 13 residues. Germline assignment: CDR1 SGHKS and CDR2 YYEKEE (reference sequence). V lost 0 bases, J lost 2 bases, and 5 bases lay in between. CDR3 nucleotide sequence: TGTGCCAGCAGCTTGGGCGGAAACTATGGCTACACCTTC. Its translation: CASSLGGNYGYTF.

The CDR3 here is CASSLFRAGGLGGEDTQYF. CDR3 in DNA: TGTGCCAGCAGTTTATTTCGAGCGGGGGGGCTCGGGGGTGAAGATACGCAGTATTTT. This chain uses TRBV27 with TRBJ2-3, with 10 bases that match TRBD2. V trimming: 1 base; J trimming: 5 bases; junction bases outside the gene matches: 15. The germline V gene encodes CDR1 MNHEY and CDR2 SMNVEV (reference sequence). CDR3 size: 19 residues.